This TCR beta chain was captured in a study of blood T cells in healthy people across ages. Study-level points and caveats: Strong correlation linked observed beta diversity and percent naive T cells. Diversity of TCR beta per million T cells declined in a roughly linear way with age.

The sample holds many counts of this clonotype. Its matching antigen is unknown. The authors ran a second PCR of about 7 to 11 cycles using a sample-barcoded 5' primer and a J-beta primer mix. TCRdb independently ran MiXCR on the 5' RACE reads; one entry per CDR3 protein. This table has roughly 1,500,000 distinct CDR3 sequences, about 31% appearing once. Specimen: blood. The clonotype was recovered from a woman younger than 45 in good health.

The CDR3 loop reads CASSLDGRMNTEAFF. The CDR3 nucleotides read TGTGCCAGCAGCTTAGACGGGAGGATGAACACTGAAGCTTTCTTT. J is TRBJ1-1 and V is TRBV7-9; D gene ambiguous. The V gene lost 1 base and the J gene lost 0 bases, with 9 bases spanning the gap. Germline CDR1 reads SEHNR; CDR2 reads FQNEAQ (reference sequence). The CDR3 is made up of 15 amino acids.